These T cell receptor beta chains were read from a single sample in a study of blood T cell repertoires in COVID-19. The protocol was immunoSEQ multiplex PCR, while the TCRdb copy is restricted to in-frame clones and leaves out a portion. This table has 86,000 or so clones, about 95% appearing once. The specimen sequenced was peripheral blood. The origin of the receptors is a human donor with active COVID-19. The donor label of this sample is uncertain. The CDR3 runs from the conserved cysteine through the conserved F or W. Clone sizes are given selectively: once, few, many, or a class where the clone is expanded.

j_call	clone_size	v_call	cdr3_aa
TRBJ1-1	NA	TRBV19	CASSIFAGRTEAFF
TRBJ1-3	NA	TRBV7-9	CASSSDRNSGNTIYF
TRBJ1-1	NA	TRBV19	CASSAQGGLGYTEAFF
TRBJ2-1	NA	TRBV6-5	CASSLGGGSYNEQFF
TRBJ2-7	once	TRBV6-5	CATLDRIHEQYF
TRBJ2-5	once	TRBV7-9	CASSLGGLETQYF
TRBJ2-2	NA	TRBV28	CANVGLAGVHAGELFF
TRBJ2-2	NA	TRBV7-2	CASSSGGMTNTGELFF
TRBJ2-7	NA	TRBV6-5	CASSSHDRYEQYF
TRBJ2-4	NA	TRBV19	CASSTTGGTYIQYF
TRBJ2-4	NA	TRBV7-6	CASSFKRDSGSGNIQYF
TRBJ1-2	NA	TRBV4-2	CASSQDRDREGYTF
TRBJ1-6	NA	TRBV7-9	CASSLGGVGRDKLHF
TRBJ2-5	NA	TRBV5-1	CASSPGRGQETQYF
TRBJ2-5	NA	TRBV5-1	CASSYRDNQETQYF
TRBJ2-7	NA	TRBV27	CASSPRGPPPYEQYF
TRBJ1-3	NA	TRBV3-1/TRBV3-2	CASSFRTGANSGNTIYF
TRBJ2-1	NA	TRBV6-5	CASSSRGQFNEQFF
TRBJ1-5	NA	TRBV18	CASSRQGPSNQPQHF
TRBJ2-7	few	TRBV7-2	CASSLALGGREYEQYF
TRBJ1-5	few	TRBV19	CASSIGLGRGNQPQHF
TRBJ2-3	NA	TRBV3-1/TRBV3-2	CARRGAAGTDTQYF
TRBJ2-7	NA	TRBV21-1	CASSKGPGTSDYEQYF
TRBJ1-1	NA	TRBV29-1	CSVVRGENTEAFF
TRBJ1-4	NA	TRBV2	CASAYREGGEKLFF
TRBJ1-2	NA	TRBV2	CASRAGYGYTF
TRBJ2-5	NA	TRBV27	CASKFVGRSETQYF
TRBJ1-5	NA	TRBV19	CAIPGRGSNQPQHF
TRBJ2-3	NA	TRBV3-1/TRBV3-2	CASSNIPGGTDTQYF
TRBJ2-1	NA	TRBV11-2	CASSLRQGYPGRGEQFF
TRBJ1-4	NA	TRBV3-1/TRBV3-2	CASSPGDRALEKLFF